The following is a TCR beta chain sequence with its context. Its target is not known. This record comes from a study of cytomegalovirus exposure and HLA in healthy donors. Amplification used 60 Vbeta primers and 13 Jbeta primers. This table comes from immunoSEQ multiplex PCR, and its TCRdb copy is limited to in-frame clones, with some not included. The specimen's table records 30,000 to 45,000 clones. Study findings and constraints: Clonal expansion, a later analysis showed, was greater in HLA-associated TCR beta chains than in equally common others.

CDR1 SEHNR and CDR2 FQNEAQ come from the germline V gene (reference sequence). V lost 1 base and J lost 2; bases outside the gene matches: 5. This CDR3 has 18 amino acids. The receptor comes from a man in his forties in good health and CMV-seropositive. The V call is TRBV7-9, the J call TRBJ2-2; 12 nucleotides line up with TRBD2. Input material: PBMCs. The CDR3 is CASSLEETSGGNTGELFF. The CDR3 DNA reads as TGTGCCAGCAGCTTAGAGGAGACTAGCGGGGGTAACACCGGGGAGCTGTTTTTT. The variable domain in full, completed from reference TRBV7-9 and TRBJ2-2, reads DTGVSQNPRHKITKRGQNVTFRCDPISEHNRLYWYRQTLGQGPEFLTYFQNEAQLEKSRLLSDRFSAERPKGSFSTLEIQRTEQGDSAMYLCASSLEETSGGNTGELFFGEGSRLTVL.